Below are 9 T cell receptor beta chains sequenced from a single sample in a study of beta chain features in type 1 diabetes. The entirety of the isolated RNA underwent reverse transcription, so expressed TCRB transcripts were sequenced. Repertoires were generated with immunoSEQ multiplex PCR, while TCRdb's copy carries only in-frame clones and drops some. There are under 800,000 clones in the sample; around 16% occur only once, and around 0.1% lies in the top ten. What was sequenced was naive CD4+ T cells from blood. The receptors were sampled from a man between 18 and 29 years old in good health.

This clone was seen a few times. The chain couples TRBV6-4 to TRBJ1-1, with D unclear. Germline assignment: CDR1 MRHNA and CDR2 SNTAGT. The V and J ends lost 10 bases and 1 base respectively, with 13 bases between them. The CDR3 loop spans 13 amino acids. The CDR3 reads CAIRGHPNTEAFF. The CDR3 DNA reads as TGTGCCATCCGAGGGCACCCGAACACTGAAGCTTTCTTT.

The rearrangement links TRBV29-1 to TRBJ2-3; 7 bases align to TRBD2. After removal of 4 bases from V and 4 bases from J, the junction contained 8 bases not matched to a gene. This CDR3 is 14 amino acids long. Germline values: CDR1 SQVTM, CDR2 ANQGSEA. Here the CDR3 reads CSVVETSSPDTQYF. The DNA for the CDR3 is TGCAGCGTTGTAGAGACTAGCTCGCCAGATACGCAGTATTTT.

This clone came up a few times. The chain uses TRBV7-7 and TRBJ2-1, with TRBD1 identical over 11 bases. Per the germline V gene, CDR1 is SSHAT and CDR2 is FNYEAQ (reference sequence). The CDR3 sequence is 13 residues long. With 5 bases clipped from V and 8 bases from J, the junction kept 2 bases outside the gene matches. The CDR3 region has the DNA TGTGCCAGCAGCCGGGACAGGGGGTATGAGCAGTTCTTC. Protein: CASSRDRGYEQFF.

This clone was counted only a few times. V and J are TRBV5-1 and TRBJ2-7; TRBD2 matches at 12 bases. The CDR3 is 16 residues long. CDR1 is SGHRS and CDR2 is YFSETQ in the germline V gene. Trimming removed 4 bases from V and 1 base from J; junction bases left unmatched: 6. The CDR3 is CASSPGLAGRSYEQYF. The CDR3 DNA sequence: TGCGCCAGCAGCCCCGGACTAGCGGGGCGATCCTACGAGCAGTACTTC.

This clone was detected only a few times. The rearrangement links TRBV18 to TRBJ1-1; D is possibly TRBD1 (6 bases). V was cut by 6 bases and J by 1 base, with 12 bases left in between. Germline V lookup: CDR1 KGHSH, CDR2 LQKENI. The CDR3 extends over 14 amino acids. The DNA for the CDR3 is TGTGCCAGCTCTATCAGGGGCACGAACACTGAAGCTTTCTTT. It yields the protein CASSIRGTNTEAFF.

This clone was seen a few times. The genes are TRBV21-1 and TRBJ1-1. TRBV21-1 is a documented pseudogene. This CDR3 comprises 11 residues. This CDR3 is CASSSEADAFF. CDR3 DNA: TGTGCCAGCAGCTCCGAGGCCGACGCTTTCTTT.

A few counts support this clone. J is TRBJ2-4 and V is TRBV9, with 9 bases identical to TRBD1. The CDR3 is 18 residues long. Germline assignment: CDR1 SGDLS and CDR2 YYNGEE. Trimming took 0 bases from V and 6 from J; bases not matched to a gene: 13. CDR3 in amino acids: CASSVGVRGTGRRNIQYF. The CDR3 bases are TGTGCCAGCAGCGTAGGAGTAAGGGGGACAGGGCGTCGAAACATTCAGTACTTC.

This clone was detected only a few times. In DNA, the CDR3 is TGCGCCAGCAGCCAAGGTGTCCGGCCAGGGGCAGGCCAAGAGACCCAGTACTTC. As protein: CASSQGVRPGAGQETQYF. The chain combines TRBV4-3 with TRBJ2-5, with D possibly matching TRBD1 (6 bases). Per the germline V gene, CDR1 is LGHNA and CDR2 is YSLEER. This CDR3 has 18 amino acids. V was cut by 1 base and J by 1 base, with 19 bases left in between.

The chain is built from TRBV27 and TRBJ1-5; 10 bases align to TRBD1. Germline assignment: CDR1 MNHEY and CDR2 SMNVEV (reference sequence). The CDR3 covers 16 residues. V was pared by 8 bases and J by 5 bases, with 12 bases of the junction left unmatched. The CDR3 DNA follows: TGTGCCAGCCCTCACCCCGGGACAGGGGAGGATCAGCCCCAGCATTTT. Protein: CASPHPGTGEDQPQHF.